This T cell receptor (beta chain) was sequenced in a study of control samples from healthy donors and cancer patients. Assay used: immunoSEQ multiplex PCR; TCRdb lists only in-frame clones, some missing. The table shows approximately 170,000 clones, with almost 90% occurring only once. The germline V and J ends were trimmed by 3 bases and 3 bases, with 15 bases remaining between them. The CDR3 length is 15 residues. The germline CDR1 and CDR2 sequences are SGDLS and YYNGEE. The chain joins TRBV9 to TRBJ1-1; D might be TRBD1 (5 bases). This receptor was obtained from a woman in her 50s in good health. The sequencing sample was made of blood. The CDR3 is CASSAGTLGDTEAFF. For the CDR3, the DNA is TGTGCCAGCAGCGCTGGGACCTTAGGGGACACTGAAGCTTTCTTT.